What follows are 25 T cell receptor beta chains derived from one specimen sequenced in a study of blood T cell repertoires in COVID-19. TCRdb's table, derived via immunoSEQ multiplex PCR, lists solely in-frame clones and lacks some. Of roughly 400,000 clones detected, around nine tenths appear once; the ten largest clones hold around 9.3%. The sample taken for sequencing was PBMCs or T cells enriched from blood (not recorded which). The receptor set was obtained from a woman aged 50 to 60 who had recovered from COVID-19.

This rearrangement joins TRBV7-2 to TRBJ1-3; a possible D gene is TRBD1 (5 bases). Germline lookup yields CDR1 SGHTA and CDR2 FQGNSA. CDR3 length equals 14 residues. Trimming took off 8 bases at V and 2 bases at J, with 13 bases between the two ends. The CDR3 is CASGLGGAGNTIYF. CDR3 nucleotides: TGTGCCAGCGGGTTGGGGGGGGCTGGAAACACCATATATTTT.

The genes are TRBV18 and TRBJ1-3; no firm D call. There are 13 residues in the CDR3. Germline assignment: CDR1 KGHSH and CDR2 LQKENI. Trimming stripped 1 base from V and 4 bases from J, with 5 bases between. The CDR3 reads CASSPREGNTIYF. The DNA of the CDR3 is TGTGCCAGCTCACCACGGGAGGGAAACACCATATATTTT. The full variable domain, in which reference TRBV18 and TRBJ1-3 provide the parts outside the CDR3, is NAGVMQNPRHLVRRRGQEARLRCSPMKGHSHVYWYRQLPEEGLKFMVYLQKENIIDESGMPKERFSAEFPKEGPSILRIQQVVRGDSAAYFCASSPREGNTIYFGEGSWLTVV.

The rearrangement joins TRBV6-6 to TRBJ1-5; D ambiguous. In germline, CDR1 is MNHNY, CDR2 SVGAGI (reference sequence). V was shortened by 8 bases and J by 4 bases, with 12 bases between the two germline ends. The CDR3 has 13 amino acids. CDR3 sequence reads: CASLGQVNQPQHF. CDR3 nucleotides: TGTGCCAGCTTAGGCCAGGTGAATCAGCCCCAGCATTTT.

The chain has TRBV4-3 and TRBJ2-2, with 7 bases fitting TRBD1. The CDR3 sequence is 16 residues long. Germline V lookup: CDR1 LGHNA, CDR2 YSLEER. Unmatched junction bases numbered 7, after V lost 0 bases and J lost 6 bases. The CDR3 loop is CASSQERVGGSGELFF. The CDR3 region has the DNA TGCGCCAGCAGCCAAGAACGGGTAGGGGGCTCCGGGGAGCTGTTTTTT.

This clone showed up just once. J is TRBJ1-4 and V is TRBV27; D is ambiguous. The CDR3 consists of 15 residues. Between the trimmed V and J ends, which lost 5 bases and 1 base, there was a span of 11 bases. The germline V gene encodes CDR1 MNHEY and CDR2 SMNVEV (reference sequence). The CDR3: CASSLMGRTNEKLFF. The CDR3 region has the DNA TGTGCCAGCAGTCTCATGGGGAGAACTAATGAAAAACTGTTTTTT.

This clone was picked up a small number of times. V is TRBV14 and J is TRBJ1-1; maybe TRBD1 (5 bases). Germline CDR1 SGHDN, CDR2 FVKESK. Trimming removed 5 bases from V and 1 base from J, with 8 bases in between. The CDR3 contains 13 residues. CDR3 sequence (DNA): TGTGCCAGCAGCATCGGACAGAACACTGAAGCTTTCTTT. It translates to CASSIGQNTEAFF. The full variable domain, with the rest looked up from reference TRBV14 and TRBJ1-1, is EAGVTQFPSHSVIEKGQTVTLRCDPISGHDNLYWYRRVMGKEIKFLLHFVKESKQDESGMPNNRFLAERTGGTYSTLKVQPAELEDSGVYFCASSIGQNTEAFFGQGTRLTVV.

V and J are TRBV7-2 and TRBJ1-3; D gene uncertain. Germline V gene lookup returns CDR1 SGHTA and CDR2 FQGNSA. V lost 1 base to trimming and J lost 10 bases, with 8 bases between them. The CDR3 runs 12 residues. The CDR3 nucleotides are TGTGCCAGCAGCTTAGAGACGGGAACCATATATTTT. Protein sequence: CASSLETGTIYF.

J is TRBJ1-3 and V is TRBV2; D not resolved. This CDR3 region has 14 residues. From germline, CDR1 is SNHLY and CDR2 FYNNEI. Trimming pared 3 bases from V and 0 bases from J, leaving 6 bases between. The CDR3 reads CASSETRSGNTIYF. Here the CDR3 DNA reads TGTGCCAGCAGTGAGACTCGCTCTGGAAACACCATATATTTT.

The genes are TRBV2 and TRBJ1-1; 8 bases are shared with TRBD1. CDR3 length: 13 amino acids. With 4 bases clipped from V and 11 bases from J, the junction kept 9 bases outside the gene matches. CDR1 SNHLY and CDR2 FYNNEI come from the germline V gene. The CDR3 loop is CASSGTGGKVAFF. The CDR3 DNA follows: TGTGCCAGCAGTGGTACAGGGGGAAAAGTTGCTTTCTTT.

In DNA form, the CDR3 reads TGTGCCAGCAGGCAGGGTTACTATGGCTACACCTTC. This codes for CASRQGYYGYTF. The chain uses TRBV28 and TRBJ1-2; maybe TRBD1 (5 bases). Germline V gives CDR1 MDHEN, CDR2 SYDVKM. The V end was cut by 6 bases, the J end by 3 bases, with 8 bases between. This CDR3 spans 12 amino acids.

In the case of this clone: In the same sample, other DNA sequences code for this CDR3. Written as DNA, the CDR3 is TGCGCCAGCAGCCCTACAGGGGGTACTGAAGCTTTCTTT. Translation: CASSPTGGTEAFF. The V and J genes are TRBV4-1 and TRBJ1-1; 8 bases map to TRBD1. The CDR3 extends over 13 amino acids. V was pared by 4 bases and J by 5 bases, with 3 bases of the junction left unmatched. Per the germline V gene, CDR1 is MGHRA and CDR2 is YSYEKL.

The V and J genes are TRBV7-8 and TRBJ2-5; D possibly corresponds to TRBD2 (6 bases). Trimming shortened V by 1 base and J by 4 bases, and 10 bases separated the two germline ends. Germline V CDR1 and CDR2: SGHVS, FQNEAQ. The CDR3 covers 14 residues. CDR3 region: CASSLGVGGETQYF. The CDR3 region has the DNA TGTGCCAGCAGCTTAGGGGTCGGGGGAGAGACCCAGTACTTC.

The chain joins TRBV27 to TRBJ1-4, with 7 positions matching TRBD1. This CDR3 comprises 16 residues. CDR1 is MNHEY, CDR2 SMNVEV, per germline (reference sequence). Germline trimming cut 8 bases from V and 8 bases from J; bases unmatched to any gene: 17. The CDR3 protein is CASASDKTGSPEKLFF. The CDR3 bases are TGTGCCAGCGCAAGTGATAAGACAGGGAGTCCCGAAAAACTGTTTTTT.

V gene TRBV6-5 combines with J gene TRBJ1-2, with 10 nucleotides matching TRBD1. CDR3 size: 15 residues. In germline, CDR1 is MNHEY, CDR2 SVGAGI. V lost 6 bases, J lost 5 bases, and 9 bases stayed unmatched. The CDR3 region is CASSDRGRTGYGYTF. In DNA, the CDR3 is TGTGCCAGCAGCGACAGGGGGCGCACCGGTTATGGCTACACCTTC.

CDR3 in DNA: TGTGCCAGCAGCGTGACAGAGAACACTGAAGCTTTCTTT. Encoded protein: CASSVTENTEAFF. V usage is TRBV11-3 and J usage is TRBJ1-1; D perhaps matches TRBD1 (5 bases). V lost 5 bases, J lost 1 base, and 8 bases lay in between. Germline V CDR1 and CDR2: SGHNT, YENEEA. CDR3 length: 13 residues.

The J gene is TRBJ1-1, the V gene TRBV2; 7 positions agree with TRBD1. CDR1 and CDR2 from the germline V gene are SNHLY and FYNNEI. J was trimmed by 1 base and V by 7 bases; bases with no gene match: 6. The CDR3 runs to 14 residues. CDR3 sequence: CASKTTGKNTEAFF. In DNA, the CDR3 is TGTGCCAGCAAAACGACAGGGAAGAACACTGAAGCTTTCTTT.

The CDR3 DNA sequence: TGTGCCAGCAGTTTAGTTCGACAGGGCGGATACTATGGCTACACCTTC. Translated, it gives CASSLVRQGGYYGYTF. The genes are TRBV28 and TRBJ1-2, with TRBD1 matching over 7 bases. V gave up 2 bases and J gave up 3 bases; unmatched junction bases: 9. Per the germline V gene, CDR1 is MDHEN and CDR2 is SYDVKM. The CDR3 loop spans 16 amino acids.

The genes are TRBV11-1 and TRBJ1-1; 8 bases line up with TRBD1. Germline trimming cut 5 bases from V and 6 bases from J; bases unmatched to any gene: 14. CDR1 and CDR2 from the germline V gene are SGHAT and FQDESV (reference sequence). The CDR3 covers 16 residues. CDR3 in amino acids: CASSLRTGTGGAEAFF. The CDR3 DNA is TGTGCCAGCAGCCTTAGGACAGGGACGGGTGGAGCTGAAGCTTTCTTT.

The rearrangement joins TRBV30 to TRBJ1-5; 11 bases agree with TRBD1. CDR1 is GTSNPN, CDR2 SVGIG, per germline (reference sequence). V lost 2 bases to trimming and J lost 0 bases; unmatched junction nucleotides: 6. CDR3 size: 17 residues. The CDR3, as DNA: TGTGCCTGGAGTTTGGGACAGGGGGTCTATAGCAATCAGCCCCAGCATTTT. Amino acid sequence: CAWSLGQGVYSNQPQHF. The full variable domain, in which reference TRBV30 and TRBJ1-5 provide the parts outside the CDR3, is SQTIHQWPATLVQPVGSPLSLECTVEGTSNPNLYWYRQAAGRGLQLLFYSVGIGQISSEVPQNLSASRPQDRQFILSSKKLLLSDSGFYLCAWSLGQGVYSNQPQHFGDGTRLSIL.

This clone was counted a single time. The rearrangement joins TRBV27 to TRBJ1-5; no definite D call. V shed 1 base and J shed 1 base, with 8 bases lying between them. The CDR3 is 15 amino acids. The germline gives CDR1 MNHEY, CDR2 SMNVEV (reference sequence). The CDR3 spells CASSLYGNSNQPQHF. CDR3 sequence (DNA): TGTGCCAGCAGTTTATACGGGAACAGCAATCAGCCCCAGCATTTT.

For this clone: This specimen includes other DNA sequences encoding the same CDR3. This chain joins TRBV19 and TRBJ1-2; 9 bases match TRBD1. There are 12 residues in the CDR3. The V gene's germline CDR1 is LNHDA and CDR2 SQIVND (reference sequence). Trimming removed 6 bases from V and 4 bases from J; junction bases left unmatched: 0. This CDR3 is CASRGQGYGYTF. CDR3 nucleotide sequence: TGTGCCAGTAGGGGACAGGGCTATGGCTACACCTTC.

Written as DNA, the CDR3 is TGTGCCAGCAGCTTGCCCTCACCTCGAAGACAACAAAGCTACAATGAGCAGTTCTTC. Translated, it gives CASSLPSPRRQQSYNEQFF. The rearrangement uses TRBV7-2 and TRBJ2-1; D gene unclear. The ends were cut back, 3 bases at V and 3 bases at J, with 24 bases in the middle. There are 19 residues in the CDR3. The germline CDR1 and CDR2 sequences are SGHTA and FQGNSA.

The chain combines TRBV11-2 with TRBJ1-1; D gene unclear. CDR3 length: 15 amino acids. The germline V gene has CDR1 SGHAT and CDR2 FQNNGV. V was shortened by 5 bases and J by 5 bases, with 18 bases between the two germline ends. CDR3 DNA sequence: TGTGCCAGCAGCGGAGGATCCAGGAGGAAGACTGAAGCTTTCTTT. Protein sequence: CASSGGSRRKTEAFF.

The rearrangement links TRBV6-6 to TRBJ1-4, with D perhaps matching TRBD1 (5 bases). Trimming removed 4 bases from V and 2 bases from J, with 8 bases in between. Germline loops: CDR1 MNHNY, CDR2 SVGAGI (reference sequence). CDR3 size: 14 residues. The chain's CDR3 is CASSWGGTNEKLFF. The CDR3 bases are TGTGCCAGCAGTTGGGGGGGGACTAATGAAAAACTGTTTTTT.

Note on this clone: An end of the junction does not agree with germline; a read error may underlie this. V gene TRBV5-1 combines with J gene TRBJ2-5, with TRBD2 matching over 7 bases. This CDR3 has 13 residues. The germline V gene encodes CDR1 SGHRS and CDR2 YFSETQ. CDR3 loop: CASTLGRGETQYF. The CDR3 nucleotides read TGCGCCAGCACCTTGGGGCGGGGGGAGACCCAGTACTTC.